Following are 27 T cell receptor beta chains from one sample sequenced in a study of chemoradiotherapy in HPV16-positive cancers. The repertoire was sequenced with immunoSEQ multiplex PCR; TCRdb's copy has only in-frame clones and lacks some. The repertoire holds 6,000 to 9,500 clones, with around 74% as singletons. Sequences were derived from tumor tissue, sampled from a patient who underwent chemoradiotherapy. Source of these receptors: a human donor with HPV-associated anogenital cancer.

J is TRBJ1-6 and V is TRBV13, with D uncertain. Germline CDR1 reads PRHDT; CDR2 reads FYEKMQ (reference sequence). The length of the CDR3 is 17 residues. V lost 3 bases, J lost 0 bases, and 12 bases lay in between. CDR3 loop: CASSFDSRSSYNSPLHF. CDR3 sequence (DNA): TGTGCCAGCAGCTTTGACTCCCGGAGCTCCTATAATTCACCCCTCCACTTT.

The rearrangement joins TRBV6-6 to TRBJ2-7, with 7 bases that match TRBD1. The CDR3 has 15 residues. CDR1 is MNHNY and CDR2 is SVGAGI in the germline V gene (reference sequence). V was clipped by 0 bases and J by 1 base; unmatched bases: 3. This chain's CDR3 is CASSYSGTESYEQYF. The CDR3 DNA reads as TGTGCCAGCAGTTACTCAGGGACAGAATCCTACGAGCAGTACTTC.

The sample holds one count of this clone. This chain joins TRBV11-2 and TRBJ2-3; 12 bases are shared with TRBD2. The CDR3 spans 17 residues. Unmatched junction bases numbered 9, after V lost 5 bases and J lost 3 bases. CDR1 is SGHAT and CDR2 is FQNNGV in the germline V gene. CDR3 loop: CASSLHTSGGTTDTQYF. CDR3 sequence (DNA): TGTGCCAGCAGCCTGCATACTAGCGGGGGGACTACAGATACGCAGTATTTT.

The chain is built from TRBV9 and TRBJ2-7; D is possibly TRBD1 or TRBD2 (6 bases each). Germline V gene sequence: CDR1 SGDLS, CDR2 YYNGEE. Trimming shortened V by 6 bases and J by 4 bases, and 17 bases separated the two germline ends. The CDR3 is made up of 14 amino acids. In DNA, the CDR3 is TGTGCCAGCAACCCGGGGGCCATCGGGTACGAGCAGTACTTC. Protein product: CASNPGAIGYEQYF. The whole variable domain, filled in from reference TRBV9 and TRBJ2-7, reads DSGVTQTPKHLITATGQRVTLRCSPRSGDLSVYWYQQSLDQGLQFLIQYYNGEERAKGNILERFSAQQFPDLHSELNLSSLELGDSALYFCASNPGAIGYEQYFGPGTRLTVT.

The chain combines TRBV5-6 with TRBJ2-3, with D possibly matching TRBD2 (7 bases). Trimming removed 5 bases from V and 8 bases from J, with 27 bases in between. The germline V gene has CDR1 SGHDT and CDR2 YYEEEE. The CDR3 sequence is 17 residues long. The chain's CDR3 is CASRHPGARGGLGTQYF. The CDR3 DNA reads TGTGCCAGCAGGCACCCCGGAGCGAGGGGGGGGCTAGGTACGCAGTATTTT.

The chain recombines TRBV28 with TRBJ2-7; D gene uncertain. Per germline, CDR1 MDHEN and CDR2 SYDVKM. The CDR3 consists of 15 residues. V was trimmed by 0 bases and J by 0 bases, leaving 9 bases between them. The CDR3 nucleotides are TGTGCCAGCAGTTTATGTAGTGCAGGCTCCTACGAGCAGTACTTC. This gives the protein CASSLCSAGSYEQYF.

V gene TRBV28 combines with J gene TRBJ1-1; D possibly corresponds to TRBD1 (5 bases). CDR1 is MDHEN, CDR2 SYDVKM, per germline. V was clipped by 2 bases and J by 1 base, with 8 bases between them. CDR3 length: 14 residues. The chain's CDR3 is CASSLPRANTEAFF. The CDR3 DNA is TGTGCCAGCAGTTTACCCAGGGCGAACACTGAAGCTTTCTTT.

This sequence joins TRBV27 and TRBJ1-2; D not certain. The CDR3 extends over 13 amino acids. Germline V gene data show CDR1 as MNHEY and CDR2 as SMNVEV (reference sequence). V was trimmed by 4 bases and J by 7 bases, leaving 13 bases between them. CDR3 region: CASSYSPSSGYTF. The CDR3 nucleotides are TGTGCCAGCAGTTACTCTCCGAGTAGTGGCTACACCTTC.

This clone was seen more than once but under ten times. The chain joins TRBV11-2 to TRBJ2-6; D gene ambiguous. Per the germline V gene, CDR1 is SGHAT and CDR2 is FQNNGV. V was trimmed by 7 bases and J by 2 bases, leaving 12 bases between them. This CDR3 has 15 residues. The CDR3 is CASTGSRAGANVLTF. The CDR3 coding sequence is TGTGCCAGCACCGGTTCTCGAGCTGGGGCCAACGTCCTGACTTTC.

The genes are TRBV5-4 and TRBJ1-3, with TRBD1 matching 9 bases. V shed 4 bases, J shed 11 bases, and the junction held 13 bases outside the gene matches. There are 15 residues in the CDR3. Germline V gives CDR1 SGHNT, CDR2 YYREEE (reference sequence). CDR3 in DNA: TGTGCCAGCAGCCCGGGACAGGGTGAAGGGGGCGCCATATATTTT. This translates into CASSPGQGEGGAIYF.

This clone showed up just a few times. The V gene is TRBV25-1, the J gene TRBJ2-7, with TRBD1 identical over 10 bases. Germline values: CDR1 MGHDK, CDR2 SYGVNS. This CDR3 has 14 amino acids. V lost 6 bases to trimming and J lost 7 bases; unmatched junction nucleotides: 9. DNA for the CDR3: TGTGCCAGCAGAACCGGGACAGGGGTCGAGGAGCAGTACTTC. Protein product: CASRTGTGVEEQYF.

The chain combines TRBV6-5 with TRBJ1-5, with D unresolved. V was trimmed by 5 bases and J by 4 bases, leaving 6 bases between them. There are 12 residues in the CDR3. Germline V gene lookup returns CDR1 MNHEY and CDR2 SVGAGI. The CDR3 coding sequence is TGTGCCAGCAGTACGGGGAATCAGCCCCAGCATTTT. Protein: CASSTGNQPQHF.

This rearrangement joins TRBV5-1 to TRBJ2-7; D possibly corresponds to TRBD1 (6 bases). V dropped 1 base and J dropped 3 bases, with 8 bases sitting between them. Germline CDR1 SGHRS, CDR2 YFSETQ. This CDR3 region has 13 residues. The CDR3 loop is CASSLTGFYEQYF. Here the CDR3 DNA reads TGCGCCAGCAGCTTGACAGGGTTCTACGAGCAGTACTTC.

V and J are TRBV5-1 and TRBJ2-3; D is unresolved. V lost 0 bases, J lost 1 base, and 3 bases lay in between. The CDR3 is made up of 13 amino acids. Germline CDR1 and CDR2: SGHRS and YFSETQ. In DNA form, the CDR3 reads TGCGCCAGCAGCTTGGAGCGCACAGATACGCAGTATTTT. Amino acids: CASSLERTDTQYF.

The V call is TRBV6-1, the J call TRBJ2-7, with D tentatively TRBD1 (6 bases). Trimming shortened V by 8 bases and J by 2 bases, and 10 bases separated the two germline ends. The CDR3 is made up of 12 amino acids. From germline, CDR1 is MNHNS and CDR2 SASEGT. The CDR3 is CASLRDTYEQYF. DNA of the CDR3: TGTGCCAGCCTCCGGGACACCTACGAGCAGTACTTC.

The chain recombines TRBV6-1 with TRBJ1-2; D ambiguous. Trimming left V 6 bases short and J 1 base short, with 3 bases between. CDR1 is MNHNS, CDR2 SASEGT, per germline. The CDR3 runs to 11 residues. The CDR3 nucleotides read TGTGCCAGCAGGGTTAACTATGGCTACACCTTC. Its protein is CASRVNYGYTF.

With regard to this clone: Lacking the conserved final phenylalanine or tryptophan, this CDR3 likely reflects a read error. The DNA is left out, because the CDR3 cannot be placed on it with certainty; the CDR3 is given as TCRdb lists it. The chain couples TRBV6-4 to TRBJ1-2; the table's D call, TRBD1, was not checked against the DNA. The CDR3 comprises 12 residues, both ends counted. The germline V gene has CDR1 MRHNA and CDR2 SNTAGT. CDR3 protein: CASSSGTGGPLV.

The CDR3 region is CASSPIQVRGDYGYTF. CDR3 nucleotides: TGCGCCAGCAGCCCGATACAGGTACGAGGGGACTATGGCTACACCTTC. The V call is TRBV4-1, the J call TRBJ1-2; D perhaps matches TRBD1 (5 bases). Germline V lookup: CDR1 MGHRA, CDR2 YSYEKL. The CDR3 runs 16 residues. V lost 4 bases and J 3 bases, leaving 18 bases between the germline ends.

This clone was observed a handful of times. The rearrangement joins TRBV5-4 to TRBJ2-1; D perhaps matches TRBD1 (6 bases). Trimming removed 2 bases from V and 5 bases from J, with 8 bases in between. Per the germline V gene, CDR1 is SGHNT and CDR2 is YYREEE (reference sequence). The CDR3 loop spans 13 amino acids. CDR3 amino acids: CASSFTGNNEQFF. DNA for the CDR3: TGTGCCAGCAGCTTTACAGGGAACAATGAGCAGTTCTTC.

J is TRBJ1-2 and V is TRBV4-2; a possible D gene is TRBD1 (6 bases). Germline-derived CDR1 and CDR2 are LGHNA and YNFKEQ. The CDR3 is 15 residues long. Trimming cost V 0 bases and J 1 base, with 9 bases left between them. CDR3 residues: CASSQDGTNNYGYTF. The DNA for the CDR3 is TGTGCCAGCAGCCAAGATGGGACAAATAACTATGGCTACACCTTC.

This clone appeared a few times. CDR3 nucleotide sequence: TGTGCCAGCAGCTTAGTGTGCCGGGGGGCCTGGCGCTACACCTTC. Translation gives CASSLVCRGAWRYTF. J is TRBJ1-2 and V is TRBV7-4; D may be TRBD1 (6 bases). Germline lookup yields CDR1 SGHVT and CDR2 SQSDAQ. Between the trimmed V and J ends, which lost 1 base and 9 bases, there was a span of 18 bases. The CDR3 length is 15 residues.

This rearrangement joins TRBV7-9 to TRBJ2-5; D might be TRBD2 (6 bases). Per the germline V gene, CDR1 is SEHNR and CDR2 is FQNEAQ (reference sequence). Trimming removed 5 bases from V and 1 base from J, with 17 bases in between. CDR3 length equals 16 residues. CDR3 amino acids: CASSQPGLRIQETQYF. For the CDR3, the DNA is TGTGCCAGCAGCCAACCGGGACTCCGAATCCAAGAGACCCAGTACTTC.

The CDR3, as DNA: TGTGCCAGCAGTTACTCCCCGGGACAGGGGGGAACTGAAGCTTTCTTT. It specifies CASSYSPGQGGTEAFF. The J gene is TRBJ1-1, the V gene TRBV6-5, with 11 bases that match TRBD1. CDR3 length: 16 amino acids. V lost 0 bases and J lost 5; bases outside the gene matches: 5. The germline V gene encodes CDR1 MNHEY and CDR2 SVGAGI.

There are a few counts of this clone. The chain uses TRBV2 and TRBJ2-5; TRBD2 might be the D (6 bases). This CDR3 contains 15 residues. The germline V gene encodes CDR1 SNHLY and CDR2 FYNNEI. Trimming removed 2 bases from V and 3 bases from J, with 13 bases in between. DNA for the CDR3: TGTGCCAGCAGTGAAAAACCAGCGGGCGAAGAGACCCAGTACTTC. Translating it yields CASSEKPAGEETQYF.

This chain links TRBV5-1 with TRBJ1-2; D is uncertain. CDR1 is SGHRS, CDR2 YFSETQ, per germline. The CDR3 has 16 residues. Trimming cost V 4 bases and J 5 bases, with 21 bases left between them. This CDR3 is CASSTLVTYFRYGYTF. The DNA for the CDR3 is TGCGCCAGCAGCACCCTCGTTACGTATTTCAGGTATGGCTACACCTTC.

The rearrangement links TRBV6-1 to TRBJ1-2; D is unclear. CDR1 and CDR2 (germline): MNHNS, SASEGT. Trimming took off 4 bases at V and 6 bases at J, with 12 bases between the two ends. The CDR3 sequence is 13 residues long. The CDR3 is CASSVGPEDGYTF. The CDR3 region has the DNA TGTGCCAGCAGTGTAGGGCCCGAGGATGGCTACACCTTC.

The rearrangement links TRBV7-3 to TRBJ2-1; 11 bases map to TRBD1. The CDR3 is made up of 13 amino acids. From germline, CDR1 is SGHTA and CDR2 FQGTGA. V gave up 4 bases and J gave up 9 bases; unmatched junction bases: 2. CDR3 sequence reads: CASSSDRGREQFF. The CDR3 region has the DNA TGTGCCAGCAGCTCGGACAGGGGGCGTGAGCAGTTCTTC.